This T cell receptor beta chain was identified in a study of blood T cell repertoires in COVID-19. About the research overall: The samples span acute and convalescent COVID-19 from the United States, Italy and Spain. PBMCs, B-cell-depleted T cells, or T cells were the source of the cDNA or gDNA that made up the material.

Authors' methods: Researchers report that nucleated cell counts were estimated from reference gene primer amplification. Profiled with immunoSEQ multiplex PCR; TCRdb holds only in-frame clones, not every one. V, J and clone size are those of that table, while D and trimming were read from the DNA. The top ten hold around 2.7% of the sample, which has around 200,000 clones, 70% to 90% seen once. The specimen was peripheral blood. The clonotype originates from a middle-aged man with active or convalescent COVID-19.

This CDR3 is CASSGTKTGANVLTF. CDR3 nucleotides: TGCGCCAGCAGTGGTACAAAGACTGGGGCCAACGTCCTGACTTTC. The chain recombines TRBV10-2 with TRBJ2-6; no clear D. The CDR3 spans 15 residues. Germline values: CDR1 WSHSY, CDR2 SAAADI. With 4 bases removed from V and 2 bases from J, the gap between germline ends came to 9 bases.